These 15 T cell receptor beta chains were all obtained from the same sample, sequenced in a study of regulatory T cells in long-lasting Graves disease. Library construction for TCR beta used iRepertoire HTBI primers and Arm-PCR of CDR3 regions. TCRdb reanalysed the multiplex PCR reads using MiXCR and keeps one entry per CDR3 protein. This table holds 500,000 or so distinct CDR3 sequences, about 16% found once. Time point noted: newly diagnosed GD, antithyroid drugs for less than 3 months. RNA extracted from PBMCs served as the sequencing template. These records were also assigned to another study, of T cells in Graves' hyperthyroidism and ophthalmopathy.

The sequencing used peripheral blood mononuclear cells (PBMCs), collected at new diagnosis, from a patient treated with antithyroid drugs. The receptor source for this set is a woman aged 40 to 65 with Graves disease.

The chain employs TRBV4-1 and TRBJ1-2; 9 nucleotides align to TRBD1. V shed 5 bases, J shed 14 bases, and the junction held 18 bases outside the gene matches. Germline V gives CDR1 MGHRA, CDR2 YSYEKL. This CDR3 spans 15 amino acids. CDR3 DNA: TGCGCCAGCAGCGAAATGGACAGGGGTGGACGGGTGAGGACCTTC. Its protein is CASSEMDRGGRVRTF.

This clonotype has a count of ten or more. This sequence joins TRBV27 and TRBJ1-5; 11 bases line up with TRBD1. The CDR3 is 16 residues long. Germline-derived CDR1 and CDR2 are MNHEY and SMNVEV (reference sequence). The V gene end was trimmed by 5 bases and the J gene end by 2 bases; junction bases not matched to a gene: 5. CDR3 amino acids: CASSRGTGGGNQPQHF. CDR3 coding DNA: TGTGCCAGCAGTCGAGGGACAGGGGGTGGCAATCAGCCCCAGCATTTT.

This clonotype was counted at least ten times. V gene TRBV11-2 combines with J gene TRBJ1-3; weak D call: TRBD1 (6 bases). V was shortened by 5 bases and J by 4 bases, with 12 bases between the two germline ends. The CDR3 totals 14 residues. In germline, CDR1 is SGHAT, CDR2 FQNNGV. CDR3 protein: CASSTRGPGNTIYF. Written as DNA, the CDR3 is TGTGCCAGCAGCACCAGGGGTCCGGGAAACACCATATATTTT.

V and J are TRBV7-2 and TRBJ2-3; D perhaps matches TRBD2 (7 bases). Germline lookup yields CDR1 SGHTA and CDR2 FQGNSA. The CDR3 has 15 residues. V lost 2 bases to trimming and J lost 5 bases, with 14 bases between them. The CDR3 sequence is CASSLLGGAGDTQYF. CDR3 nucleotide sequence: TGTGCCAGCAGCTTACTTGGGGGGGCTGGAGATACGCAGTATTTT.

This clonotype occurred a few times. The chain employs TRBV10-3 and TRBJ2-3, with 10 bases fitting TRBD2. The CDR3 is 15 amino acids. The V and J ends lost 0 bases and 4 bases, in that order; junction bases with no gene match: 1. The germline CDR1 and CDR2 sequences are ENHRY and SYGVKD. Here the CDR3 reads CAISESSGGPDTQYF. The DNA of the CDR3 is TGTGCCATCAGTGAGTCTAGCGGGGGGCCAGATACGCAGTATTTT.

V gene TRBV20-1 combines with J gene TRBJ2-5; TRBD2 matches at 10 bases. Germline lookup yields CDR1 DFQATT and CDR2 SNEGSKA (reference sequence). Trimming removed 0 bases from V and 2 bases from J; junction bases left unmatched: 12. CDR3 size: 18 residues. In DNA, the CDR3 is TGCAGTGCTAGAGATGGTTATAGCGGGGGGAGGGCACAAGAGACCCAGTACTTC. It encodes CSARDGYSGGRAQETQYF.

The gene calls are TRBV18 and TRBJ1-1, with D perhaps matching TRBD1 (6 bases). CDR1 is KGHSH, CDR2 LQKENI, per germline. This CDR3 has 16 amino acids. V dropped 3 bases and J dropped 1 base, with 15 bases sitting between them. The CDR3 reads CASSPGGGLKNTEAFF. The CDR3 coding sequence is TGTGCCAGCTCACCGGGCGGGGGCCTGAAGAACACTGAAGCTTTCTTT.

The sample holds many counts of this clonotype. The chain is built from TRBV2 and TRBJ1-2; 10 bases map to TRBD1. Germline trimming cut 6 bases from V and 4 bases from J; bases unmatched to any gene: 5. CDR1 is SNHLY, CDR2 FYNNEI, per germline. This CDR3 comprises 14 residues. CDR3 sequence reads: CASSSRTGGYGYTF. The CDR3 DNA follows: TGTGCCAGCAGCTCCAGGACAGGGGGCTATGGCTACACCTTC.

This clonotype was detected only a few times. The chain uses TRBV18 and TRBJ1-5; D is undetermined. CDR3 length equals 15 residues. V was clipped by 3 bases and J by 0 bases, with 9 bases between them. Germline V gene lookup returns CDR1 KGHSH and CDR2 LQKENI. The CDR3 here is CASSPQQHSNQPQHF. The CDR3 DNA reads as TGTGCCAGCTCACCCCAACAGCATAGCAATCAGCCCCAGCATTTT.

The sample holds many counts of this clonotype. The rearrangement joins TRBV9 to TRBJ2-5; tentative D call: TRBD1 (6 bases). The germline gives CDR1 SGDLS, CDR2 YYNGEE. V lost 4 bases, J lost 0 bases, and 10 bases lay in between. This CDR3 region has 14 residues. CDR3 sequence: CASSPTGNQETQYF. CDR3 nucleotide sequence: TGTGCCAGCAGCCCCACAGGGAACCAAGAGACCCAGTACTTC.

This clonotype was observed a handful of times. The chain is built from TRBV19 and TRBJ1-2; D not resolved. Germline CDR1 reads LNHDA; CDR2 reads SQIVND (reference sequence). This CDR3 is built from 13 residues. V was shortened by 5 bases and J by 6 bases, with 13 bases between the two germline ends. The CDR3 reads CASSSPQWNGYTF. CDR3 in DNA: TGTGCCAGTAGTTCCCCGCAGTGGAATGGCTACACCTTC.

This clonotype was seen at least ten times. The V and J genes are TRBV11-3 and TRBJ1-1; 10 bases agree with TRBD1. The V and J ends lost 4 bases and 11 bases, in that order; junction bases with no gene match: 13. The germline gives CDR1 SGHNT, CDR2 YENEEA. The length of the CDR3 is 15 residues. Here the CDR3 DNA reads TGTGCCAGCAGCTCCGGGCGGGACAGGGGATTAGAGGCTTTCTTT. The encoded protein is CASSSGRDRGLEAFF.

This clonotype was seen ten or more times. The chain is built from TRBV11-2 and TRBJ2-7, with 9 bases aligning to TRBD1. CDR3 length: 14 residues. V was clipped by 5 bases and J by 5 bases; unmatched bases: 7. Germline CDR1 SGHAT, CDR2 FQNNGV. The CDR3 protein is CASSPRQGVNEQYF. The DNA for the CDR3 is TGTGCCAGCAGCCCCAGACAGGGGGTTAACGAGCAGTACTTC.

The J gene is TRBJ2-3, the V gene TRBV20-1; perhaps D is TRBD1 or TRBD2 (7 bases each). V gave up 6 bases and J gave up 2 bases, with 18 bases separating them. This CDR3 region has 15 residues. CDR1 and CDR2 (germline): DFQATT, SNEGSKA (reference sequence). CDR3 sequence: CSARGGGVNTDTQYF. CDR3 DNA: TGCAGTGCCAGGGGGGGGGGGGTTAACACAGATACGCAGTATTTT.

This clonotype was counted between two and nine times. The chain links TRBV12-3 or TRBV12-4 to TRBJ2-7, with D perhaps matching TRBD2 (6 bases). The CDR3 is 12 residues long. Trimming stripped 5 bases from V and 7 bases from J, with 12 bases between. The CDR3 DNA is TGTGCCAGCAGTCTCGGGAGCCTGGAGCAGTACTTC. Protein sequence: CASSLGSLEQYF.